These 14 T cell receptor beta chains were all obtained from the same sample, sequenced in a study of T cell repertoires in cytomegalovirus infection. Using its own MiXCR run on the reads, TCRdb lists one record per CDR3 protein. The top ten hold around 12% of the sample, which has around 330,000 distinct CDR3 sequences, under 20% seen once. Sequencing was carried out using PBMCs. Every receptor here comes from a human donor in good health (CMV status not recorded). Some clones in this sample may be carry-over from other donors' samples.

This clonotype was recorded many times. This chain connects TRBV28 to TRBJ1-6; 7 bases are a match to TRBD1. J was trimmed by 4 bases and V by 6 bases; bases with no gene match: 6. CDR1 and CDR2 (germline): MDHEN, SYDVKM. The CDR3 contains 15 residues. The CDR3 nucleotides read TGTGCCAGCAGCGTCGGGACAGATTATAATTCACCCCTCCACTTT. Translation gives CASSVGTDYNSPLHF.

At least ten counts were recorded for this clonotype. The gene calls are TRBV7-9 and TRBJ1-5; a weak D match, TRBD1 (6 bases). V lost 5 bases and J 0 bases, leaving 11 bases between the germline ends. Germline values: CDR1 SEHNR, CDR2 FQNEAQ (reference sequence). The CDR3 has 15 residues. The CDR3 DNA follows: TGTGCCAGCAGCCCGCGGGGGGCTAGCAATCAGCCCCAGCATTTT. It specifies CASSPRGASNQPQHF.

This clonotype was seen many times. This rearrangement joins TRBV7-6 to TRBJ2-1; TRBD1 agrees at 8 bases. The CDR3 loop spans 15 amino acids. V shed 1 base, J shed 6 bases, and the junction held 5 bases outside the gene matches. The germline gives CDR1 SGHVS, CDR2 FNYEAQ. CDR3: CASSLDQGAGNEQFF. In nucleotides, the CDR3 is TGTGCCAGCAGCTTAGACCAGGGGGCAGGCAATGAGCAGTTCTTC.

The chain joins TRBV23-1 to TRBJ1-5, with 12 bases fitting TRBD1. TRBV23-1 is given ORF status, its function remaining uncertain. The CDR3 runs 19 residues. V was pared by 0 bases and J by 2 bases, with 8 bases of the junction left unmatched. The CDR3 DNA reads as TGCGCCAGCAGTCAATCCCCGGGGACAGGGGGCAGTTGCAATCAGCCCCAGCATTTT. This sequence encodes CASSQSPGTGGSCNQPQHF.

This clonotype was picked up a small number of times. The chain combines TRBV20-1 with TRBJ1-1; D uncertain. Germline CDR1 is DFQATT and CDR2 is SNEGSKA (reference sequence). The CDR3 has 13 residues. V lost 2 bases and J lost 1, with 8 bases in between. The CDR3 DNA is TGCAGTGCTAGACCCCAGCCGAACACTGAAGCTTTCTTT. It yields the protein CSARPQPNTEAFF.

In this sample, this clonotype turned up many times. The chain employs TRBV10-3 and TRBJ2-2, with 7 bases that match TRBD1. J gave up 7 bases and V 0 bases, and 5 bases lay outside the gene matches. The CDR3 has 15 residues. CDR1 ENHRY and CDR2 SYGVKD come from the germline V gene. The CDR3 nucleotides read TGTGCCATCAGTGAGTCTTTACAGGGGAACGGGGAGCTGTTTTTT. Translation: CAISESLQGNGELFF.

This clonotype occurred a few times. The V gene is TRBV2, the J gene TRBJ1-1; 8 nucleotides line up with TRBD1. Losses at the gene ends were 4 bases for V and 0 bases for J; bases not matched to a gene: 7. The V gene's germline CDR1 is SNHLY and CDR2 FYNNEI. The CDR3 runs to 16 residues. In DNA form, the CDR3 reads TGTGCCAGCAGTGGACACAGGGGGAGGATGAACACTGAAGCTTTCTTT. Translating it yields CASSGHRGRMNTEAFF.

This clonotype has more than one count but fewer than ten. The rearrangement joins TRBV7-9 to TRBJ1-5; possibly TRBD1 for D (6 bases). The V gene lost 2 bases and the J gene lost 6 bases, with 26 bases spanning the gap. Looked up from germline, CDR1 is SEHNR and CDR2 is FQNEAQ (reference sequence). This CDR3 is 19 amino acids long. DNA of the CDR3: TGTGCCAGCAGCTTAAATCCCAGGGGCCCTGAACAGCGGGGTCAGCCCCAGCATTTT. Translation: CASSLNPRGPEQRGQPQHF.

This chain uses TRBV20-1 with TRBJ1-6; 7 bases fit TRBD1. J was trimmed by 5 bases and V by 3 bases; bases with no gene match: 4. There are 14 residues in the CDR3. The germline V gene has CDR1 DFQATT and CDR2 SNEGSKA (reference sequence). CDR3: CSARRDSNNSPLHF. The CDR3 region has the DNA TGCAGTGCTAGGAGGGACAGCAATAATTCACCCCTCCACTTT.

This clonotype was observed at least ten times. V usage is TRBV7-2 and J usage is TRBJ2-7; 8 nucleotides line up with TRBD2. V was clipped by 4 bases and J by 4 bases; unmatched bases: 9. CDR3 length equals 15 residues. Germline CDR1 is SGHTA and CDR2 is FQGNSA. The CDR3 DNA sequence: TGTGCCAGCAGCTCACAGGCACCGGGGGGGTACGAGCAGTACTTC. This encodes CASSSQAPGGYEQYF.

The chain is built from TRBV7-2 and TRBJ2-5; no definite D call. V lost 6 bases and J 7 bases, leaving 12 bases between the germline ends. Germline loops: CDR1 SGHTA, CDR2 FQGNSA. CDR3 length: 12 amino acids. The CDR3 DNA is TGTGCCAGCAGAAAGACCGCAGGGACCCAGTACTTC. Amino acids: CASRKTAGTQYF.

This clonotype turned up a few times. The chain couples TRBV7-8 to TRBJ2-1, with D tentatively TRBD1 or TRBD2 (5 bases each). Germline CDR1 is SGHVS and CDR2 is FQNEAQ. V lost 11 bases to trimming and J lost 10 bases, with 15 bases between them. The CDR3 is 11 amino acids. CDR3 region: CASKSGDEQFF. Written as DNA, the CDR3 is TGTGCCTCAAAGTCTGGGGACGAGCAGTTCTTC.

This clonotype was seen a few times. The chain joins TRBV28 to TRBJ2-3; D is unclear. The length of the CDR3 is 10 residues. Germline loops: CDR1 MDHEN, CDR2 SYDVKM. The V and J ends lost 10 bases and 4 bases respectively, with 6 bases between them. The CDR3 coding sequence is TGTGCCATCCTGGCAGATACGCAGTATTTT. Translated: CAILADTQYF.

The rearrangement uses TRBV18 and TRBJ1-5, with D uncertain. This CDR3 has 15 residues. The germline gives CDR1 KGHSH, CDR2 LQKENI. Between the trimmed V and J ends, which lost 6 bases and 2 bases, there was a span of 14 bases. CDR3 DNA: TGTGCCAGCTCCCAAGGTAGGGTTGGCAATCAGCCCCAGCATTTT. Its translation: CASSQGRVGNQPQHF.